Shown below are 22 T cell receptor beta chains from a single sample sequenced in a study of blood T cell repertoires in COVID-19. Produced via immunoSEQ multiplex PCR; TCRdb's table is partial and in-frame only. The sample yields over 350,000 clones, around 90% seen once. The material sequenced was PBMCs or T cells enriched from blood (not recorded which). The source is a woman aged 18-30 years who had recovered from COVID-19.

As concerns this clone: Other DNA sequences in this sample translate to the same CDR3. V is TRBV12-3 or TRBV12-4 and J is TRBJ1-2, with D maybe TRBD1 (6 bases). This CDR3 is built from 12 residues. V lost 4 bases to trimming and J lost 6 bases, with 9 bases between them. The CDR3: CASSSTGNGYTF. The CDR3 DNA reads TGTGCCAGCAGTTCAACAGGGAATGGCTACACCTTC.

This clone was recorded once. The chain combines TRBV4-1 with TRBJ2-4; TRBD1 matches at 7 bases. The CDR3 is made up of 17 amino acids. V trimming: 0 bases; J trimming: 4 bases; junction bases outside the gene matches: 9. Per germline, CDR1 MGHRA and CDR2 YSYEKL. The CDR3 sequence: CASSQEGLRQGKNIQYF. DNA of the CDR3: TGCGCCAGCAGCCAAGAAGGATTACGACAGGGTAAAAACATTCAGTACTTC.

This clone was seen only a few times. This chain connects TRBV10-3 to TRBJ2-7, with D perhaps TRBD2 (6 bases). This CDR3 contains 14 residues. Trimming stripped 7 bases from V and 3 bases from J, with 16 bases between. Germline V gene sequence: CDR1 ENHRY, CDR2 SYGVKD. CDR3 coding DNA: TGTGCCATCAATAGTGACGCGGGGAGCTACGAGCAGTACTTC. As protein: CAINSDAGSYEQYF.

The chain carries TRBV4-2 and TRBJ2-1, with 11 bases fitting TRBD2. The CDR3 consists of 16 residues. Germline CDR1 is LGHNA and CDR2 is YNFKEQ. Germline trimming cut 5 bases from V and 4 bases from J; bases unmatched to any gene: 7. The CDR3: CASSMMGLAVYNEQFF. CDR3 in DNA: TGTGCCAGCAGCATGATGGGACTAGCGGTGTACAATGAGCAGTTCTTC.

The rearrangement uses TRBV19 and TRBJ1-2; D is ambiguous. The V end lost 4 bases, the J end lost 8 bases, and 17 bases lay between the germline ends. This CDR3 spans 14 amino acids. Per germline, CDR1 LNHDA and CDR2 SQIVND (reference sequence). The chain's CDR3 is CASSTQTGFVGYTF. In DNA form, the CDR3 reads TGTGCCAGTAGTACGCAGACGGGATTTGTGGGCTACACCTTC.

The J gene is TRBJ1-5, the V gene TRBV28; D is possibly TRBD1 (6 bases). The V end was cut by 5 bases, the J end by 3 bases, with 20 bases between. This CDR3 is 17 amino acids long. CDR1 and CDR2 from the germline V gene are MDHEN and SYDVKM. Here the CDR3 reads CASSPESRGSINQPQHF. CDR3 DNA: TGTGCCAGCAGTCCCGAGAGTAGGGGGTCTATCAATCAGCCCCAGCATTTT.

The CDR3 sequence: CATSDQDRGNGYTF. As DNA, the CDR3 is TGTGCCACCAGTGACCAAGACAGGGGGAATGGCTACACCTTC. The chain recombines TRBV24-1 with TRBJ1-2; 9 nucleotides agree with TRBD1. The germline gives CDR1 KGHDR, CDR2 SFDVKD. This CDR3 has 14 amino acids. V shed 4 bases and J 6 bases; nucleotides not matched to a gene: 5.

The chain is built from TRBV6-5 and TRBJ2-1, with TRBD2 matching over 10 bases. Germline lookup yields CDR1 MNHEY and CDR2 SVGAGI. Trimming at V came to 5 bases and at J to 3 bases, leaving 4 bases not matched to a gene. This CDR3 region has 15 residues. CDR3 bases: TGTGCCAGCAGTACCCTAGCGGGGGTCTACAATGAGCAGTTCTTC. Its translation: CASSTLAGVYNEQFF.

V is TRBV10-2 and J is TRBJ2-7, with 8 nucleotides matching TRBD1. Germline CDR1 WSHSY, CDR2 SAAADI. V lost 4 bases, J lost 4 bases, and 9 bases stayed unmatched. This CDR3 has 15 residues. The CDR3 here is CASSVLDRGPYEQYF. The CDR3 DNA reads TGCGCCAGCAGTGTGTTAGACAGGGGCCCTTACGAGCAGTACTTC.

This CDR3 is CASSVADPQWTGQFF. The CDR3, as DNA: TGTGCCAGCAGCGTCGCCGATCCGCAGTGGACTGGGCAGTTCTTC. The V gene is TRBV9, the J gene TRBJ2-1; D is possibly TRBD2 (5 bases). Germline CDR1 and CDR2: SGDLS and YYNGEE. The ends were cut back, 2 bases at V and 12 bases at J, with 21 bases in the middle. The CDR3 is 15 residues long.

The rearrangement links TRBV3-1 (or the pseudogene TRBV3-2) to TRBJ1-2; possibly TRBD1 for D (6 bases). Trimming left V 6 bases short and J 3 bases short, with 20 bases between. The CDR3 is made up of 16 amino acids. Germline V gene sequence: CDR1 LGHDT, CDR2 YNNKEL (reference sequence). The CDR3 loop reads CASRRGIQEGDYGYTF. As DNA, the CDR3 is TGTGCCAGCAGGCGGGGGATTCAGGAGGGGGACTATGGCTACACCTTC.

This chain uses TRBV6-2 or TRBV6-3 with TRBJ2-7; 9 bases are shared with TRBD1. The germline V gene encodes CDR1 MNHEY and CDR2 SVGEGT. The CDR3 is 17 amino acids. The J segment lost 3 bases and the V segment lost 4 bases, leaving 13 bases of the junction unmatched. The CDR3 coding sequence is TGTGCCAGCAGTTCCCTCCGGCTTTGGACAGGGGACTACGAGCAGTACTTC. This sequence encodes CASSSLRLWTGDYEQYF.

The CDR3 is CASSKPGQVTDTQYF. CDR3 in DNA: TGTGCCAGCAGCAAACCGGGACAGGTTACAGATACGCAGTATTTT. The chain has TRBV7-9 and TRBJ2-3; TRBD1 matches at 8 bases. This CDR3 has 15 residues. From germline, CDR1 is SEHNR and CDR2 FQNEAQ (reference sequence). J gave up 3 bases and V 5 bases, and 7 bases lay outside the gene matches.

The chain combines TRBV28 with TRBJ1-2; D not certain. This CDR3 has 13 residues. Germline lookup yields CDR1 MDHEN and CDR2 SYDVKM. V lost 2 bases to trimming and J lost 3 bases, with 7 bases between them. CDR3 loop: CASSLEPYYGYTF. The CDR3 bases are TGTGCCAGCAGTTTAGAGCCTTACTATGGCTACACCTTC.

The gene calls are TRBV27 and TRBJ1-6; D may be TRBD1 (5 bases). With 4 bases removed from V and 5 bases from J, the gap between germline ends came to 12 bases. The CDR3 contains 15 residues. Germline V gene data show CDR1 as MNHEY and CDR2 as SMNVEV (reference sequence). CDR3 region: CASSSREGNNSPLHF. The CDR3 DNA reads as TGTGCCAGCAGTTCCAGGGAGGGCAATAATTCACCCCTCCACTTT.

The chain employs TRBV3-1 (or the pseudogene TRBV3-2) and TRBJ2-3; 10 positions match TRBD2. The length of the CDR3 is 20 residues. With 0 bases clipped from V and 2 bases from J, the junction kept 14 bases outside the gene matches. Germline V gene data show CDR1 as LGHDT and CDR2 as YNNKEL (reference sequence). The CDR3 DNA follows: TGTGCCAGCAGCCAAGACTTCTTGGGGGCTAGCGGGGGTTTCACAGATACGCAGTATTTT. Translating gives CASSQDFLGASGGFTDTQYF.

For the CDR3, the DNA is TGTGCCAGCTCACCACCTAGGACAGGGGCTGGTAATGAAAAACTGTTTTTT. Encoded protein: CASSPPRTGAGNEKLFF. The chain combines TRBV18 with TRBJ1-4; 9 bases align to TRBD1. This CDR3 region has 17 residues. V dropped 0 bases and J dropped 4; count of bases not matched to a gene: 6. Germline lookup yields CDR1 KGHSH and CDR2 LQKENI. The full variable domain, in which reference TRBV18 and TRBJ1-4 provide the parts outside the CDR3, is NAGVMQNPRHLVRRRGQEARLRCSPMKGHSHVYWYRQLPEEGLKFMVYLQKENIIDESGMPKERFSAEFPKEGPSILRIQQVVRGDSAAYFCASSPPRTGAGNEKLFFGSGTQLSVL.

This chain connects TRBV18 to TRBJ2-3; D uncertain. The germline CDR1 and CDR2 sequences are KGHSH and LQKENI. This CDR3 contains 16 residues. The V end lost 3 bases, the J end lost 4 bases, and 17 bases lay between the germline ends. The CDR3 spells CASSPGPMRSSDTQYF. The CDR3 DNA sequence: TGTGCCAGCTCACCTGGTCCGATGAGGTCATCAGATACGCAGTATTTT.

This chain connects TRBV10-2 to TRBJ1-2; D not certain. The germline V gene encodes CDR1 WSHSY and CDR2 SAAADI. Trimming took off 5 bases at V and 8 bases at J, with 15 bases between the two ends. This CDR3 is 13 amino acids long. The CDR3 nucleotides are TGCGCCAGCAGTCCGCAGGCCTCGGGGGGCTACACCTTC. This translates into CASSPQASGGYTF.

The chain is built from TRBV11-2 and TRBJ2-7, with 7 positions matching TRBD1. The CDR3 has 15 residues. Germline CDR1 reads SGHAT; CDR2 reads FQNNGV. J was trimmed by 1 base and V by 6 bases; bases with no gene match: 9. CDR3 DNA sequence: TGTGCCAGCAGTCCCCCGGGACAGAGGTCCTACGAGCAGTACTTC. Its translation is CASSPPGQRSYEQYF.

The J gene is TRBJ1-2, the V gene TRBV2; tentative D call: TRBD1 (5 bases). The V end was cut by 4 bases, the J end by 1 base, with 13 bases between. Germline V gene lookup returns CDR1 SNHLY and CDR2 FYNNEI. CDR3 size: 15 residues. The CDR3 reads CASSGGDPFNYGYTF. The CDR3 DNA follows: TGTGCCAGCAGTGGGGGGGACCCGTTTAACTATGGCTACACCTTC.

The chain carries TRBV28 and TRBJ1-4; unclear D gene. The germline CDR1 and CDR2 sequences are MDHEN and SYDVKM. Trimming stripped 3 bases from V and 0 bases from J, with 26 bases between. The CDR3 totals 21 residues. Written as DNA, the CDR3 is TGTGCCAGCAGTTTTTTGCCCTGGATGCCCTCAGACCGGGCAACTAATGAAAAACTGTTTTTT. This sequence encodes CASSFLPWMPSDRATNEKLFF.